This record covers a single T cell receptor beta chain. Assaying covered some 10^5 TCR templates per sample. Sequencing was performed with immunoSEQ multiplex PCR; in TCRdb, only in-frame clones are kept and a portion is missing. The sample shows over 100,000 clones, about 92% of them seen only once. CDR1 MNHEY and CDR2 SVGAGI come from the germline V gene. This CDR3 contains 14 residues. V lost 5 bases and J lost 6; bases outside the gene matches: 5. The sample originates from a study of siplizumab effects on memory and regulatory T cells. The chain carries TRBV6-5 and TRBJ1-5; 9 bases align to TRBD1. The sequenced sample was Tregs sorted from blood. The TCR was taken from a human donor in good health. CDR3 in amino acids: CASSPGTGTQPQHF. CDR3 nucleotide sequence: TGTGCCAGCAGTCCCGGGACAGGGACTCAGCCCCAGCATTTT.